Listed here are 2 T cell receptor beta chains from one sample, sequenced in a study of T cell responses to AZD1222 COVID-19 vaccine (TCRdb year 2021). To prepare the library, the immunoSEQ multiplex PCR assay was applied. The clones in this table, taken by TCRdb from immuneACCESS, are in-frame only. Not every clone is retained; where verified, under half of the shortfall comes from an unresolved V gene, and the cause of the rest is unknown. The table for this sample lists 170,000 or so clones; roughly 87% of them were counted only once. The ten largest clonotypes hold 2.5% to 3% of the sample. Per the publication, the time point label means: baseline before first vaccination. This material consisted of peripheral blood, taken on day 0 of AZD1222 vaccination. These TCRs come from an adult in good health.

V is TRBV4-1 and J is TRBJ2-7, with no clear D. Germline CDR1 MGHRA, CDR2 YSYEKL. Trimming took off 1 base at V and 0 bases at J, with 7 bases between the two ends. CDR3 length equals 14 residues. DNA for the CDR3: TGCGCCAGCAGCCAAGCGGACCTCTCCTACGAGCAGTACTTC. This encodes CASSQADLSYEQYF.

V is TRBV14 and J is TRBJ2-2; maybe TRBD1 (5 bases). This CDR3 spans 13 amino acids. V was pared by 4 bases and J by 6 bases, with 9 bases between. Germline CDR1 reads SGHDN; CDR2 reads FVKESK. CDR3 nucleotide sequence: TGTGCCAGCAGCCTGACAGCCCCCGGGGAGCTGTTTTTT. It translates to CASSLTAPGELFF.